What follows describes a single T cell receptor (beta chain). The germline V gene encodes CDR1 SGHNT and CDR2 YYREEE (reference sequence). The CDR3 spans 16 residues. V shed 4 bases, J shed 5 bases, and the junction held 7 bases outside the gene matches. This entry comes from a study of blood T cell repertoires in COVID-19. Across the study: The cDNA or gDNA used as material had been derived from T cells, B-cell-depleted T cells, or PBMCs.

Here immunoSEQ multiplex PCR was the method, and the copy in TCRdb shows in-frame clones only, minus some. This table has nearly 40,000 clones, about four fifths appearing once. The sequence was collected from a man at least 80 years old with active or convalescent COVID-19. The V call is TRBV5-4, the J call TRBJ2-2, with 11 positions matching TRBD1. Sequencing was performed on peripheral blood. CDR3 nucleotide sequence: TGTGCCAGCAGCCTTGATGGGACAGGGGGAACCGGGGAGCTGTTTTTT. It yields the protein CASSLDGTGGTGELFF.